Sequencing of this T cell receptor (beta chain) was carried out in a study of shared clonotypes between healthy human individuals. Concerning this clone itself: Relative to the germline gene, one junction end is altered; a read error may explain this.

Data came from immunoSEQ multiplex PCR; TCRdb stores just in-frame clones and leaves some out. The table has about 490,000 clones, 79% seen once. The CDR3 length is 14 residues. The germline gives CDR1 SQVTM, CDR2 ANQGSEA. Sequencing was done on a sample of PBMCs. V usage is TRBV29-1 and J usage is TRBJ1-1; no clear D gene. This clonotype originated in a woman in her forties in good health. Some clones in this sample may be carry-over from other donors' samples. Here the CDR3 reads CCVVLTRGGIEAFF. CDR3 DNA: TGCTGCGTTGTCCTAACCCGGGGTGGGATCGAAGCTTTCTTT.